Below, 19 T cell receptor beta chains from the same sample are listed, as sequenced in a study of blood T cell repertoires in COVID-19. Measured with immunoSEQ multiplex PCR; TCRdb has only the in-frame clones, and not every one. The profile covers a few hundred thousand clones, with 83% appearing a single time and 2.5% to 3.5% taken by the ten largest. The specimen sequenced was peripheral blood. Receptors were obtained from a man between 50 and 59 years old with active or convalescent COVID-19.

CDR3 residues: CASSPSSGGLNYGYTF. CDR3 coding DNA: TGTGCCAGCAGCCCTTCTTCTGGGGGCCTTAACTATGGCTACACCTTC. The V gene is TRBV3-1 (or the pseudogene TRBV3-2), the J gene TRBJ1-2; the D gene is possibly TRBD1 (6 bases). This CDR3 has 16 amino acids. V lost 4 bases to trimming and J lost 1 base, with 16 bases between them. The germline V gene has CDR1 LGHDT and CDR2 YNNKEL (reference sequence).

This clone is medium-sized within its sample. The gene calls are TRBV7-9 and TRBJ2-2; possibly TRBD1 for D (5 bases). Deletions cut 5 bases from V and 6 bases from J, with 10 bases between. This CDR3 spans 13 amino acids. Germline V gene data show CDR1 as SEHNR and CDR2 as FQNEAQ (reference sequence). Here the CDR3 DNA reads TGTGCCAGCAGCGGAAGGGGCGCCGGGGAGCTGTTTTTT. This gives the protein CASSGRGAGELFF. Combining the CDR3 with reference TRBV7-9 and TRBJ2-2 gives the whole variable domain DTGVSQNPRHKITKRGQNVTFRCDPISEHNRLYWYRQTLGQGPEFLTYFQNEAQLEKSRLLSDRFSAERPKGSFSTLEIQRTEQGDSAMYLCASSGRGAGELFFGEGSRLTVL.

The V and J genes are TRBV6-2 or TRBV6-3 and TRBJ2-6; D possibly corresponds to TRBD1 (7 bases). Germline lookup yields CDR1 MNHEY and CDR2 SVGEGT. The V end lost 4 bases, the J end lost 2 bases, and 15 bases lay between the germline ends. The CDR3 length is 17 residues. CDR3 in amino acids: CASSWGDRSPGANVLTF. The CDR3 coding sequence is TGTGCCAGCAGTTGGGGGGACAGATCCCCTGGGGCCAACGTCCTGACTTTC.

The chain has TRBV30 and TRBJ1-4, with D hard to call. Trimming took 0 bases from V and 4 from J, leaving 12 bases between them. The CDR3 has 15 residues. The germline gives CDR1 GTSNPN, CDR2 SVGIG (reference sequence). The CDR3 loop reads CAWSVGSSDNEKLFF. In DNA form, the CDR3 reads TGTGCCTGGAGTGTAGGATCCAGCGATAATGAAAAACTGTTTTTT.

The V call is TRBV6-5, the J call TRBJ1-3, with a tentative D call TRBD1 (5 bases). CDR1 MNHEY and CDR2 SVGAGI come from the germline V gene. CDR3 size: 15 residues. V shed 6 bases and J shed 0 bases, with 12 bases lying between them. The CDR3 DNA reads TGTGCCAGCAGCTCCACCGGGGGCTCTGGAAACACCATATATTTT. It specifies CASSSTGGSGNTIYF.

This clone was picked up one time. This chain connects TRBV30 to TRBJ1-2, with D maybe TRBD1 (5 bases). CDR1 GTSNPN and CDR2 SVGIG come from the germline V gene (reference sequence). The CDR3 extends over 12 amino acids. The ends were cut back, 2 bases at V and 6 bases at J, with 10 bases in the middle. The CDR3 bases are TGTGCCTGGAGTCCGGGGGAGGATGGCTACACCTTC. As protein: CAWSPGEDGYTF. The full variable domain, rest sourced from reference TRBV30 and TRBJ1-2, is SQTIHQWPATLVQPVGSPLSLECTVEGTSNPNLYWYRQAAGRGLQLLFYSVGIGQISSEVPQNLSASRPQDRQFILSSKKLLLSDSGFYLCAWSPGEDGYTFGSGTRLTVV.

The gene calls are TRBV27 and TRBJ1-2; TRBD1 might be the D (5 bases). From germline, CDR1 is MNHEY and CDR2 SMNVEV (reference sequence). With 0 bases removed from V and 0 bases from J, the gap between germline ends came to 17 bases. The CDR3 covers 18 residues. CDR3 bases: TGTGCCAGCAGTTTATCCCTAAGCCAGGGCCTAACTAACTATGGCTACACCTTC. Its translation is CASSLSLSQGLTNYGYTF.

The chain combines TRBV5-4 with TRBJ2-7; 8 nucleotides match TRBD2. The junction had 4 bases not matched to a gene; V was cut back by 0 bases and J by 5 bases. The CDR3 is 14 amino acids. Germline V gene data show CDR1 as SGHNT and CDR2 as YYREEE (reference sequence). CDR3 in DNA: TGTGCCAGCAGCTTGGTCCGGGGGGGGGACGAGCAGTACTTC. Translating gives CASSLVRGGDEQYF.

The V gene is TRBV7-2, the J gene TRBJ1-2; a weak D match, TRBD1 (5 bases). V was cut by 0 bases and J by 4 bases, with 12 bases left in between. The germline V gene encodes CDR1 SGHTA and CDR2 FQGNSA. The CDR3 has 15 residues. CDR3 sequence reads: CASSLARGRSYGYTF. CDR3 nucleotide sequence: TGTGCCAGCAGCTTAGCGCGGGGCAGGAGCTATGGCTACACCTTC.

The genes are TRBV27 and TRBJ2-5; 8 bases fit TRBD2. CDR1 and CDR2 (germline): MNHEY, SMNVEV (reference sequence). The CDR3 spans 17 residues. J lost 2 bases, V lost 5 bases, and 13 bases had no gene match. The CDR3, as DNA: TGTGCCAGCAGTACCCCGGGGGGACTAGGCGCACAAGAGACCCAGTACTTC. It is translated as CASSTPGGLGAQETQYF.

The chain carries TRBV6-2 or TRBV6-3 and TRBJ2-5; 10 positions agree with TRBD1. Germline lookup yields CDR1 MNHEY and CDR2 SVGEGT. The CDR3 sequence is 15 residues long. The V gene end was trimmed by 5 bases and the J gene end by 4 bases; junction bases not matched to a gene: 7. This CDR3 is CASSPWDRGGETQYF. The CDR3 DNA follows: TGTGCCAGCAGTCCCTGGGACAGGGGAGGAGAGACCCAGTACTTC.

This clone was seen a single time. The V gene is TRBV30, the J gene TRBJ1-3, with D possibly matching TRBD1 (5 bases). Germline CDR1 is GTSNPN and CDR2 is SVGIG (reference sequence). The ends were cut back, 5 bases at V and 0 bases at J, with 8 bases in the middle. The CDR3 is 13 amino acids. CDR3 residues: CAWDSYSGNTIYF. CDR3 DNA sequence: TGTGCCTGGGACAGTTACTCTGGAAACACCATATATTTT.

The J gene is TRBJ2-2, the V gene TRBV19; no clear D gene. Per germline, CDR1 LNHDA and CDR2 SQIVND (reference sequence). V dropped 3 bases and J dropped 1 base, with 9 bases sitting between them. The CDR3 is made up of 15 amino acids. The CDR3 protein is CASSMYRRNTGELFF. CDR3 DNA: TGTGCCAGTAGTATGTACCGGAGGAACACCGGGGAGCTGTTTTTT.

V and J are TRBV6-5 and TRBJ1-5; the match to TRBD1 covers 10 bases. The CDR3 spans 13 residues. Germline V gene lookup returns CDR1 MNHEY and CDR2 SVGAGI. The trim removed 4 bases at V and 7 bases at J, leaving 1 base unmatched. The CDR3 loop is CASSWTGGQPQHF. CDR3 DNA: TGTGCCAGCAGTTGGACAGGGGGGCAGCCCCAGCATTTT.

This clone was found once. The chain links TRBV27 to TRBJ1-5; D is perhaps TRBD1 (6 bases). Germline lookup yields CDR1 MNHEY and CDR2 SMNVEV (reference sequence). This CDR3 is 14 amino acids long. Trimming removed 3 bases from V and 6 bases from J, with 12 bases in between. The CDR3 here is CASSFIGGSQPQHF. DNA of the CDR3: TGTGCCAGCAGTTTTATTGGGGGCAGTCAGCCCCAGCATTTT.

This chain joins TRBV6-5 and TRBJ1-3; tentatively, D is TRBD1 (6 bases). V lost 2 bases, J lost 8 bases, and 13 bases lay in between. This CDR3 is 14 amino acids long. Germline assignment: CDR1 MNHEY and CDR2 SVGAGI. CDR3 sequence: CASSYGTGRDTIYF. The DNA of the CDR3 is TGTGCCAGCAGTTACGGTACAGGGCGGGACACCATATATTTT.

The CDR3 nucleotides are TGCAGCGTTGGCCGGGGGGTAAGCTCCTACGAGCAGTACTTC. Translated: CSVGRGVSSYEQYF. This chain links TRBV29-1 with TRBJ2-7, with TRBD2 matching 7 bases. Germline values: CDR1 SQVTM, CDR2 ANQGSEA. The length of the CDR3 is 14 residues. The J segment lost 0 bases and the V segment lost 4 bases, leaving 6 bases of the junction unmatched.

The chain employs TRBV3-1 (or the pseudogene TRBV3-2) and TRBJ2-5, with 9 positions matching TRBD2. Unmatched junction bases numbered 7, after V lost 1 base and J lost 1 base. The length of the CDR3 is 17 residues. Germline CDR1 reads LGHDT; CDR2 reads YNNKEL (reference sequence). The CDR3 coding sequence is TGTGCCAGCAGCCAAGGGCGGGGGGGGCCGTTCCAAGAGACCCAGTACTTC. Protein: CASSQGRGGPFQETQYF.

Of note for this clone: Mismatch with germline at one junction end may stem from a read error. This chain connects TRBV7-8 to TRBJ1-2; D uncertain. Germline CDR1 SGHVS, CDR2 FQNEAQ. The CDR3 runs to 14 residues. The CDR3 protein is CASSPETSNYGYTF. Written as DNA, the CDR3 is TGTGCCAGCAGCCCAGAGACATCTAATTATGGCTACACCTTC.